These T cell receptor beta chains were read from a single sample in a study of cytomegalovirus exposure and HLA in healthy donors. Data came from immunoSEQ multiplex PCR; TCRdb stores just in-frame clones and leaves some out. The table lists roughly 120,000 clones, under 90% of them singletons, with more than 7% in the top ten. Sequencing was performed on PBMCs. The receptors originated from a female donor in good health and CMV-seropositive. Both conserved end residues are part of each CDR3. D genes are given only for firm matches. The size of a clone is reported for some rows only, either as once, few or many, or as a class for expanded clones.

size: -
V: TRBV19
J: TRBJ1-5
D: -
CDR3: CASRREYSNQPQHF
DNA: TGTGCCAGTAGGAGGGAGTATAGCAATCAGCCCCAGCATTTT

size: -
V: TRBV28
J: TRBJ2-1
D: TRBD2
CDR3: CASSTYSGGGYNEQFF
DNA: TGTGCCAGCAGTACGTATAGCGGGGGGGGCTACAATGAGCAGTTCTTC

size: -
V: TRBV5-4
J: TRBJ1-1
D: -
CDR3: CASSLDSYTEAFF
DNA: TGTGCCAGCAGCTTGGACAGCTACACTGAAGCTTTCTTT

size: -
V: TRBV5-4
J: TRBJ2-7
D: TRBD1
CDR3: CASSKGQSYEQYF
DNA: TGTGCCAGCAGCAAGGGACAGTCCTACGAGCAGTACTTC

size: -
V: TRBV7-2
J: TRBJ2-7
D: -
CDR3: CASSSQDSSYEQYF
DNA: TGTGCCAGCAGCTCTCAGGACAGCTCCTACGAGCAGTACTTC

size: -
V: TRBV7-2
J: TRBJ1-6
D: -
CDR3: CASSPGLYNSPLHF
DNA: TGTGCCAGCAGCCCAGGGCTTTATAATTCACCCCTCCACTTT

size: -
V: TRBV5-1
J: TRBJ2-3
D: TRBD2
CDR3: CASKGLAVGTDTQYF
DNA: TGCGCCAGCAAGGGACTAGCAGTTGGGACAGATACGCAGTATTTT

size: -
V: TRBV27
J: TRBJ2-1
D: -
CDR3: CASSLLRGSNNEQFF
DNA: TGTGCCAGCAGTTTATTACGGGGATCGAACAATGAGCAGTTCTTC

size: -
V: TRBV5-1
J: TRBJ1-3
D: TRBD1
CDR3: CASSLGTGRGNTIYF
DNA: TGCGCCAGCAGCCTAGGGACAGGTAGAGGAAACACCATATATTTT

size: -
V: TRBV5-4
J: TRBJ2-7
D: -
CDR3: CASKKQDEQYF
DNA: TGTGCCAGCAAAAAACAAGACGAGCAGTACTTC

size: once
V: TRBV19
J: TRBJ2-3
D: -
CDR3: CASSTVSGDTQYF
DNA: TGTGCCAGTAGTACAGTCTCGGGGGATACGCAGTATTTT

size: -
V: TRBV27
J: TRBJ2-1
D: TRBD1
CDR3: CASSFKTGGLDEQFF
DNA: TGTGCCAGCAGTTTCAAGACAGGGGGCCTCGATGAGCAGTTCTTC

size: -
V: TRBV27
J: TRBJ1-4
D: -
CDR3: CASWGGAANEKLFF
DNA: TGTGCCAGTTGGGGGGGGGCAGCTAATGAAAAACTGTTTTTT

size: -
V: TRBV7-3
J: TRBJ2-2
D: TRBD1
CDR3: CASSLVGTGGRLNTGELFF
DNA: TGTGCCAGCAGCTTAGTTGGGACAGGGGGCCGGTTGAACACCGGGGAGCTGTTTTTT

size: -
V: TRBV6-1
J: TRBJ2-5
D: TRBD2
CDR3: CASSEVSASGGPSETQYF
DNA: TGTGCCAGCAGTGAAGTCTCGGCTAGCGGGGGACCTTCGGAGACCCAGTACTTC

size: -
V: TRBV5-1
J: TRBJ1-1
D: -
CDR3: CASSLGEGRAEAFF
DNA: TGCGCCAGCAGTCTTGGAGAGGGGAGGGCTGAAGCTTTCTTT

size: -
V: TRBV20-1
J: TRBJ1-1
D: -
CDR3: CSAKRDTGAFF
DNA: TGCAGTGCCAAACGGGACACGGGGGCTTTCTTT

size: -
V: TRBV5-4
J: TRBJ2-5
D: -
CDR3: CASNPGGPLQETQYF
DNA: TGTGCCAGCAACCCCGGGGGACCCCTCCAAGAGACCCAGTACTTC

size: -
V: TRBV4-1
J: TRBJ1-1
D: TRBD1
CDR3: CASSPLTGEEGTEAFF
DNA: TGCGCCAGCAGCCCACTGACAGGGGAGGAGGGTACTGAAGCTTTCTTT

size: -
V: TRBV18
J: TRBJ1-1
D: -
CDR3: CASSPLPKTGYTEAFF
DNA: TGTGCCAGCTCCCCCCTCCCCAAGACAGGCTACACTGAAGCTTTCTTT

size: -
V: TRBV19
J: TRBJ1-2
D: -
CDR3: CASRGGGTAEYGYTF
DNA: TGTGCCAGTAGAGGGGGAGGGACGGCGGAGTATGGCTACACCTTC

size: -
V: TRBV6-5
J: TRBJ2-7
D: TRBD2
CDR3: CASSYSKAGGGYEQYF
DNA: TGTGCCAGCAGTTACTCGAAGGCCGGGGGGGGTTACGAGCAGTACTTC

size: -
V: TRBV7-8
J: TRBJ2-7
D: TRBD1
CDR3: CASSLLPGQYYEQYF
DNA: TGTGCCAGCAGCCTCCTACCGGGACAGTATTACGAGCAGTACTTC

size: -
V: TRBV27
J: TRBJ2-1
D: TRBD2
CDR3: CASSPGGGVYNEQFF
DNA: TGTGCCAGCAGTCCCGGCGGGGGGGTCTACAATGAGCAGTTCTTC

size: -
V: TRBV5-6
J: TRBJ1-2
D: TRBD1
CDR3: CASSLAGQSYGYTF
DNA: TGTGCCAGCAGCTTGGCGGGACAGAGCTATGGCTACACCTTC

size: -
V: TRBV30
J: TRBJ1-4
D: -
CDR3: CAWSVGGGEKLFF
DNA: TGTGCCTGGAGTGTAGGTGGGGGGGAAAAACTGTTTTTT

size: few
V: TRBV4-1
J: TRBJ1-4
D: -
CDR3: CASSPTLSRGTNEKLFF
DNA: TGCGCCAGCAGCCCTACCCTGAGTCGGGGAACTAATGAAAAACTGTTTTTT

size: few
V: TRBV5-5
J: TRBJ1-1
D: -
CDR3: CASSRQDNTEAFF
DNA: TGTGCCAGCAGCCGACAGGATAACACTGAAGCTTTCTTT

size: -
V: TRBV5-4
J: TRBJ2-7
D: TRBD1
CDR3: CASSLGQTGSEQYF
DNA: TGTGCCAGCAGCTTGGGCCAGACAGGGAGCGAGCAGTACTTC

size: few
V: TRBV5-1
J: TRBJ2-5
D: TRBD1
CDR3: CASSGDSVPLETQYF
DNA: TGCGCCAGCAGCGGGGACAGCGTCCCTCTGGAGACCCAGTACTTC

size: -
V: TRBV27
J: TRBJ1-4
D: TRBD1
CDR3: CASSPGGTTNEKLFF
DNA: TGTGCCAGCAGTCCAGGGGGAACGACTAATGAAAAACTGTTTTTT

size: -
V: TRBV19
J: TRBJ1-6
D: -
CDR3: CASRGSYNSPLHF
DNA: TGTGCCAGCCGAGGCTCCTATAATTCACCCCTCCACTTT

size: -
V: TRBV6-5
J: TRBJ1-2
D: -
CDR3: CASRTGTYGYTF
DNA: TGTGCCAGCAGGACAGGAACCTATGGCTACACCTTC

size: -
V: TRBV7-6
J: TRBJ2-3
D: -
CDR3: CASSYWASTDTQYF
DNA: TGTGCCAGCAGCTACTGGGCTAGCACAGATACGCAGTATTTT

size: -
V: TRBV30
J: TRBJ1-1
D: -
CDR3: CAWSVLAVTNTEAFF
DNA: TGTGCCTGGAGTGTACTAGCAGTAACTAACACTGAAGCTTTCTTT

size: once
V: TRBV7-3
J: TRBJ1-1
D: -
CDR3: CASSLGRNTEAFF
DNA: TGTGCCAGCAGCTTGGGGCGGAACACTGAAGCTTTCTTT

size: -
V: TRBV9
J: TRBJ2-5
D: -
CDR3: CASSVGDFGETQYF
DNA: TGTGCCAGCAGCGTAGGAGACTTCGGGGAGACCCAGTACTTC

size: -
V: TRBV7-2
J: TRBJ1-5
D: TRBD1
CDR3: CASSLGGQGMNQPQHF
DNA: TGTGCCAGCAGCTTAGGGGGACAGGGGATGAATCAGCCCCAGCATTTT